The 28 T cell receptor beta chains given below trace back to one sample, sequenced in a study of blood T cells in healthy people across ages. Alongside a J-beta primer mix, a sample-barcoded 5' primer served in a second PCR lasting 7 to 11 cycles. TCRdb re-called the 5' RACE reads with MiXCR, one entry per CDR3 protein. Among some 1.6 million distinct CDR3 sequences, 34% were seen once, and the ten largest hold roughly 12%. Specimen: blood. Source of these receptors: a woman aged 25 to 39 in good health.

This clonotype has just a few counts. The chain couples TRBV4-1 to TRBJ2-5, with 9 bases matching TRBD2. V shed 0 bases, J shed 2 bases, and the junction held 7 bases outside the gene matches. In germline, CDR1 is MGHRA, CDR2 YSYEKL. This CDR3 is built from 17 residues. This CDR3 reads CASSQDPPAGGQETQYF. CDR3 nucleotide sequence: TGCGCCAGCAGCCAAGATCCACCAGCGGGAGGACAAGAGACCCAGTACTTC.

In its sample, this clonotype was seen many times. CDR3 nucleotides: TGCGCCAGCAGCCAAGATGCAGGGCACTACAATGAGCAGTTCTTC. Protein product: CASSQDAGHYNEQFF. The chain links TRBV4-1 to TRBJ2-1; TRBD1 might be the D (5 bases). V dropped 0 bases and J dropped 3 bases, with 9 bases sitting between them. The V gene's germline CDR1 is MGHRA and CDR2 YSYEKL. This CDR3 region has 15 residues.

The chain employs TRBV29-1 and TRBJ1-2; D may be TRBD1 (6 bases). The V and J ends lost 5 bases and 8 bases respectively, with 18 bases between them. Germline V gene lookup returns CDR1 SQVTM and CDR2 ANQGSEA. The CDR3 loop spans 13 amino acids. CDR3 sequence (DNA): TGCAGCGTTAGACAGGACCCCGTTCAGGGCTACACCTTC. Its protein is CSVRQDPVQGYTF.

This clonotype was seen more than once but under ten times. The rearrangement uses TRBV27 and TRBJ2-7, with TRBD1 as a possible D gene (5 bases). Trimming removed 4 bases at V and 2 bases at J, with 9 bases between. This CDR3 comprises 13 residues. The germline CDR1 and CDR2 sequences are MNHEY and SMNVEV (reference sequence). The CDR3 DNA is TGTGCCAGCAGTTACAGGATGACCTACGAGCAGTACTTC. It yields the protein CASSYRMTYEQYF.

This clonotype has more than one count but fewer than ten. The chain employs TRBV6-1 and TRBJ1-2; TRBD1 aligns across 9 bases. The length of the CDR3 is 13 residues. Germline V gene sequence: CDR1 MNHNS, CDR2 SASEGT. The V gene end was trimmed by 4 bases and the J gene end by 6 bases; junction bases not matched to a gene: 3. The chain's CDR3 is CASSADRGNGYTF. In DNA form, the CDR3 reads TGTGCCAGCAGTGCCGACAGGGGGAATGGCTACACCTTC.

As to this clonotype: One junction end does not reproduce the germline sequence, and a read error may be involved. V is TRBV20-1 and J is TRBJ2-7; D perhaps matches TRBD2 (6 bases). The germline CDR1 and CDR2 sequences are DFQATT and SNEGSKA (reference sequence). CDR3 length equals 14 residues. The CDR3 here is CSARDRTGVKTRYF. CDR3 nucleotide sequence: TGTAGTGCTAGAGATCGGACGGGGGTGAAGACCCGGTACTTC.

The CDR3 protein is CASSKGVGGSSTDTQYF. The CDR3 bases are TGTGCCAGCAGCAAAGGGGTAGGAGGGTCTAGCACAGATACGCAGTATTTT. The chain carries TRBV21-1 and TRBJ2-3; no DNA check was done on the table's D call, TRBD2. TRBV21-1 is reported as a pseudogene. This CDR3 region has 17 residues.

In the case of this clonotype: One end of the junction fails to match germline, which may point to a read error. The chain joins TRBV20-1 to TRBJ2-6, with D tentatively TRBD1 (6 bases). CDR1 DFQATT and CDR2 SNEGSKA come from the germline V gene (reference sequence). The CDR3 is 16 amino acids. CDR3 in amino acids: CSVRTRGGSGANVLTF. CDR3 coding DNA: TGCAGTGTTAGAACGCGAGGGGGCTCTGGGGCCAACGTCCTGACTTTC.

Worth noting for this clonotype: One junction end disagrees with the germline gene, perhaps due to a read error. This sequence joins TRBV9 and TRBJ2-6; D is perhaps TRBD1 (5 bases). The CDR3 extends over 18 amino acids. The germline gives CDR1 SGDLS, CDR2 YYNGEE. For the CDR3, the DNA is TGTGCCAGCAGCGTGCTCCCCCTCTTACGGTCTGGGGCCGACGTCCTGACTTTC. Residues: CASSVLPLLRSGADVLTF.

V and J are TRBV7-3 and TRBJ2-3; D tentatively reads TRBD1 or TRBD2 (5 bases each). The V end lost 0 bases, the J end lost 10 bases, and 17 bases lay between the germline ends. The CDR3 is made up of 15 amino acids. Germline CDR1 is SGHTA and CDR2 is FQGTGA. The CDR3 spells CASSLTLSRGGAQYF. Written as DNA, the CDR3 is TGTGCCAGCAGCTTAACGTTGTCGAGGGGTGGGGCGCAGTATTTT.

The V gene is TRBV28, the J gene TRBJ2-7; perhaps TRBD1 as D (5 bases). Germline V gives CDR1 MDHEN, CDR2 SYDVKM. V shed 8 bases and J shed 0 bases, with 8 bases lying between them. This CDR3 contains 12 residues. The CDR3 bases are TGTGCCAGCCAGGGAAGCTCCTACGAGCAGTACTTC. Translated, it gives CASQGSSYEQYF. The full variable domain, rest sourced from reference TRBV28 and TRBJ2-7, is DVKVTQSSRYLVKRTGEKVFLECVQDMDHENMFWYRQDPGLGLRLIYFSYDVKMKEKGDIPEGYSVSREKKERFSLILESASTNQTSMYLCASQGSSYEQYFGPGTRLTVT.

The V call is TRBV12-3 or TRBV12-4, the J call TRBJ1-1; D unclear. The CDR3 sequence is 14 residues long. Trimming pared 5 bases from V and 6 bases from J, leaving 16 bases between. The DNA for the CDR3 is TGTGCCAGCAGTCCCCTGGACCTAGGGCCTGAAGCTTTCTTT. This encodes CASSPLDLGPEAFF.

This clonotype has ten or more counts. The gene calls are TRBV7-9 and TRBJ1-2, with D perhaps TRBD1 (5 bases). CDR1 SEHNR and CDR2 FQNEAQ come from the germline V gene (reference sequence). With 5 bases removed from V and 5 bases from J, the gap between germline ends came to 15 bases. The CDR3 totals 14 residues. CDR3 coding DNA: TGTGCCAGCAGCCCAGGCAGTGGGGGATATGGCTACACCTTC. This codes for CASSPGSGGYGYTF.

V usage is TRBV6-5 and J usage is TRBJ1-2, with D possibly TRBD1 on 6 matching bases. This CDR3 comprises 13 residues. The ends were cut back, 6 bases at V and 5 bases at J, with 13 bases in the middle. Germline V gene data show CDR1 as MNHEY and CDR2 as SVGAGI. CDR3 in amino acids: CASRPTGGYGYTF. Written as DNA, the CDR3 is TGTGCCAGCAGGCCGACAGGCGGATATGGCTACACCTTC.

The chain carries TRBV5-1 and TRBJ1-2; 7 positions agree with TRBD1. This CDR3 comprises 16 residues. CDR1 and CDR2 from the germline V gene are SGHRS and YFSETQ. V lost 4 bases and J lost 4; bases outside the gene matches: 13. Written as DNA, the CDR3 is TGCGCCAGCAGCCTGGTTCCCCGGACAGGTGGCTATGGCTACACCTTC. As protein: CASSLVPRTGGYGYTF.

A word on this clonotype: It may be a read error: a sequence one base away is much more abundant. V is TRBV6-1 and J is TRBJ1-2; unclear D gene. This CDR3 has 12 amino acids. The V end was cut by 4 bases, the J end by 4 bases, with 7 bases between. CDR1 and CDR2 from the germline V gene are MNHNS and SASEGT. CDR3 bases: TGTGCCAGCAGTGGCAGAATCTATGGCTACACCTTC. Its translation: CASSGRIYGYTF.

CDR3 sequence (DNA): TGTGCCAGCTCCGGAACTAGCCATCAAAATGAGCAGTTCTTC. Amino acids: CASSGTSHQNEQFF. The rearrangement links TRBV18 to TRBJ2-1; possible D gene TRBD2, 6 bases. Trimming stripped 6 bases from V and 7 bases from J, with 16 bases between. The CDR3 consists of 14 residues. Germline V CDR1 and CDR2: KGHSH, LQKENI.

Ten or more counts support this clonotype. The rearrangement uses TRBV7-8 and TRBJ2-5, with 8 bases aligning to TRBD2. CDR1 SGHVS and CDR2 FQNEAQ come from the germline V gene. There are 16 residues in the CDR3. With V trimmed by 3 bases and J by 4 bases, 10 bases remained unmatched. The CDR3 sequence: CASSFLGTRVGETQYF. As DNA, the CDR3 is TGTGCCAGCAGCTTCCTAGGGACTAGGGTGGGAGAGACCCAGTACTTC.

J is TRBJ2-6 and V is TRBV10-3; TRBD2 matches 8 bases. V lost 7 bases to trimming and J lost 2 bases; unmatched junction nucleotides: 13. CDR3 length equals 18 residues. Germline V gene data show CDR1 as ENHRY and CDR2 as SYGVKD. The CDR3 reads CAIKKTSVLETGANVLTF. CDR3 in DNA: TGTGCCATCAAAAAGACTAGCGTGTTAGAAACTGGGGCCAACGTCCTGACTTTC.

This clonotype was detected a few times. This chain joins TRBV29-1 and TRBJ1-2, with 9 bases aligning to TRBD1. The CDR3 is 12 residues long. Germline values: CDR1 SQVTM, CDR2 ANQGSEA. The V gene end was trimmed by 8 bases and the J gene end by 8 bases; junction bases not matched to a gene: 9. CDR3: CSSGTGIDGYTF. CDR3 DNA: TGCAGCTCCGGGACAGGGATCGACGGCTACACCTTC.

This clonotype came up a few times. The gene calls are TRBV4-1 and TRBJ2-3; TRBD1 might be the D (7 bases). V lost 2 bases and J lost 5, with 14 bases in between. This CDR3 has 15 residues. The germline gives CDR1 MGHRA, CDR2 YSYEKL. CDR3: CASSQTEGARDTQYF. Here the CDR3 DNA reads TGCGCCAGCAGCCAAACGGAGGGGGCGAGAGATACGCAGTATTTT.

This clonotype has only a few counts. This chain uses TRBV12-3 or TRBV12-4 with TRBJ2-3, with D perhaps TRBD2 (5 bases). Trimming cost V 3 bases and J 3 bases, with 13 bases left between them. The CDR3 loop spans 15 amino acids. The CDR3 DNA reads TGTGCCAGCAGTTTTTCCGGGATCGAGACAGATACGCAGTATTTT. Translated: CASSFSGIETDTQYF.

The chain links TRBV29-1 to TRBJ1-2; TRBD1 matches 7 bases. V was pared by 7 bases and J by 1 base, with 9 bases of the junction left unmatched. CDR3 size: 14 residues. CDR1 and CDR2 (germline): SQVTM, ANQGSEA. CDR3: CSAETGADNYGYTF. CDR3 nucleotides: TGCAGCGCCGAAACAGGGGCGGATAACTATGGCTACACCTTC.

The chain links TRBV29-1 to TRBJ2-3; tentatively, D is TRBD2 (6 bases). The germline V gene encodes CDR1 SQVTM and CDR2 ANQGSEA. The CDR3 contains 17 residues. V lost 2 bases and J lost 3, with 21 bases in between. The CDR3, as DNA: TGCAGCGTTGAAACTTCGACAGTCTGGAGGGGTACAGATACGCAGTATTTT. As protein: CSVETSTVWRGTDTQYF.

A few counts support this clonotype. The CDR3 loop reads CASSQLVSNEQFF. CDR3 nucleotide sequence: TGCGCCAGCAGCCAACTCGTTTCTAATGAGCAGTTCTTC. The V gene is TRBV4-1, the J gene TRBJ2-1, with unresolved D. Trimming pared 2 bases from V and 7 bases from J, leaving 9 bases between. CDR3 size: 13 residues. CDR1 is MGHRA, CDR2 YSYEKL, per germline.

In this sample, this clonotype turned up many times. CDR3 DNA: TGTGCCAGCAGGCCCACGGGCGACAATGAGCAGTTCTTC. Translated: CASRPTGDNEQFF. The chain employs TRBV11-1 and TRBJ2-1; D remains ambiguous. This CDR3 contains 13 residues. V lost 6 bases and J 5 bases, leaving 11 bases between the germline ends. Germline V gives CDR1 SGHAT, CDR2 FQDESV (reference sequence).

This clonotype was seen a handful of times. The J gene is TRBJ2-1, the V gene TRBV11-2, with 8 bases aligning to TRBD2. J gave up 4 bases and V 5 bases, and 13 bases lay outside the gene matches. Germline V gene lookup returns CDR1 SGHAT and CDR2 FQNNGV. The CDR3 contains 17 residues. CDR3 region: CASSPNGASGLYNEQFF. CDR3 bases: TGTGCCAGCAGCCCGAATGGGGCTAGCGGGTTGTACAATGAGCAGTTCTTC.

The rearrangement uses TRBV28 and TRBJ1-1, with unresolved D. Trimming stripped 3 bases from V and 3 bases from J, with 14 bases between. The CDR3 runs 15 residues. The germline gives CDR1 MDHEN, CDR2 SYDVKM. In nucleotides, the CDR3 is TGTGCCAGCAGTTTTTCCGGGGAGCTCTACACTGAAGCTTTCTTT. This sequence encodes CASSFSGELYTEAFF.